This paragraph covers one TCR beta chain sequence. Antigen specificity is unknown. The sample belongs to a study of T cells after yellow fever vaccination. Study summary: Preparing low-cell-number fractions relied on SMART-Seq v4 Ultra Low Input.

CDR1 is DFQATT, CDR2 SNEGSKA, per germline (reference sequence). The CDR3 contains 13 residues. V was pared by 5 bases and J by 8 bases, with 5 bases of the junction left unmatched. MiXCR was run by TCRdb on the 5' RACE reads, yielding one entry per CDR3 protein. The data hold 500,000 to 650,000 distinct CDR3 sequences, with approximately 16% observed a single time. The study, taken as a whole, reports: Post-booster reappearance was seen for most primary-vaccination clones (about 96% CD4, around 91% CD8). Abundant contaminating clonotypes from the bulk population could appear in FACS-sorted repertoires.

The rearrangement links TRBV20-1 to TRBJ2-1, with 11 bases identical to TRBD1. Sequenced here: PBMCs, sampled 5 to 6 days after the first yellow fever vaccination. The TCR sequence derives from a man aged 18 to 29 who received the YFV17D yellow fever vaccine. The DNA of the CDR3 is TGCAGTGCTGCGCGGGACAGGGGGTATGAGCAGTTCTTC. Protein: CSAARDRGYEQFF.